This T cell receptor (beta chain) was sequenced in a study of blood T cell repertoires in COVID-19. Study details: Both acute and convalescent COVID-19 samples were obtained from the United States, Italy and Spain.

Living in roughly 25 US areas, the participants were between roughly 18 and 89 years of age. In the study's own analysis: Estimation of nucleated cell counts relied on the amplification of reference gene primers. TCRdb keeps only in-frame clones here, not all; method: immunoSEQ multiplex PCR. The D gene and trimming were derived from the DNA, and the V and J assignments and clone size from that table. Of some 360,000 clones in the sample, around nine tenths were seen once. V was clipped by 3 bases and J by 5 bases; unmatched bases: 2. The CDR3 runs to 14 residues. The germline CDR1 and CDR2 sequences are SEHNR and FQNEAQ (reference sequence).

The source of this sequence is a woman in her 30s who had been exposed to COVID-19. V gene TRBV7-9 combines with J gene TRBJ2-7, with 12 bases matching TRBD2. The sequenced sample was PBMCs or T cells enriched from blood (not recorded which). Here the CDR3 reads CASSLTSGSHEQYF. As DNA, the CDR3 is TGTGCCAGCAGCTTGACTAGCGGGAGTCACGAGCAGTACTTC.